The 20 T cell receptor beta chains listed next were all sequenced from one sample in a study of T cells in localized non-small cell lung cancer. Clones were sequenced by immunoSEQ multiplex PCR, and TCRdb holds only the in-frame ones, with some missing. The data show tens of thousands of clones, around nine tenths seen once. The sequences come from peripheral blood, collected before any cancer treatment. The source of these receptors is a woman aged 40 to 75 with stage I squamous cell lung carcinoma.

The gene calls are TRBV5-6 and TRBJ1-2; D possibly corresponds to TRBD1 (5 bases). Germline V gene sequence: CDR1 SGHDT, CDR2 YYEEEE. CDR3 length equals 12 residues. V gave up 3 bases and J gave up 6 bases, with 9 bases separating them. The DNA of the CDR3 is TGTGCCAGCAGCTCGCCAGGGCATGGCTACACCTTC. It is translated as CASSSPGHGYTF.

Comments on this clone: At one end, the junction sequence differs from germline, possibly due to a read error. The gene calls are TRBV5-5 and TRBJ1-2; D might be TRBD1 (6 bases). The germline V gene has CDR1 SGHKS and CDR2 YYEKEE (reference sequence). The CDR3 is 14 residues long. The CDR3 loop reads CASSLEGVNNGYTF. For the CDR3, the DNA is TGTGCCAGCAGCTTGGAGGGGGTTAACAATGGCTACACCTTC.

V gene TRBV11-1 combines with J gene TRBJ1-1; D is unclear. The V gene's germline CDR1 is SGHAT and CDR2 FQDESV (reference sequence). Trimming removed 5 bases from V and 4 bases from J, with 20 bases in between. The CDR3 covers 16 residues. The CDR3 DNA sequence: TGTGCCAGCAGCCCCCTGGTAGGCAGTCCGAGCACTGAAGCTTTCTTT. This sequence encodes CASSPLVGSPSTEAFF.

The V and J genes are TRBV6-5 and TRBJ2-7; 7 nucleotides line up with TRBD1. The V segment lost 5 bases and the J segment 4 bases; nucleotides outside the gene matches: 8. CDR1 and CDR2 (germline): MNHEY, SVGAGI. The CDR3 is made up of 14 amino acids. For the CDR3, the DNA is TGTGCCAGCAGTAAGAGACAGGGAATGTACGAGCAGTACTTC. This codes for CASSKRQGMYEQYF.

Only one count was recorded for this clone. The chain couples TRBV30 to TRBJ1-5; 8 bases match TRBD1. V lost 3 bases and J lost 6; bases outside the gene matches: 7. Germline V gene sequence: CDR1 GTSNPN, CDR2 SVGIG (reference sequence). This CDR3 is built from 14 residues. The CDR3 coding sequence is TGTGCCTGGAGGGCGGCAGGGGGCGGTCAGCCCCAGCATTTT. Its protein product is CAWRAAGGGQPQHF.

This clone was observed a few times. The V call is TRBV5-1, the J call TRBJ2-1; 13 bases agree with TRBD2. The CDR3 has 17 amino acids. V shed 4 bases, J shed 0 bases, and the junction held 4 bases outside the gene matches. Germline V CDR1 and CDR2: SGHRS, YFSETQ. The DNA of the CDR3 is TGCGCCAGCAGCCCGGGACTAGCGGGGTTCTCCTACAATGAGCAGTTCTTC. This codes for CASSPGLAGFSYNEQFF.

This clone was found once. The chain joins TRBV5-4 to TRBJ2-6; D unresolved. This CDR3 is 15 amino acids long. Germline V gene sequence: CDR1 SGHNT, CDR2 YYREEE (reference sequence). Trimming shortened V by 4 bases and J by 2 bases, and 10 bases separated the two germline ends. The chain's CDR3 is CASSPPGPGANVLTF. The CDR3 bases are TGTGCCAGCAGCCCCCCAGGTCCTGGGGCCAACGTCCTGACTTTC.

The V and J genes are TRBV6-1 and TRBJ1-4; possibly TRBD1 for D (5 bases). Germline-derived CDR1 and CDR2 are MNHNS and SASEGT. The length of the CDR3 is 14 residues. V lost 2 bases, J lost 10 bases, and 14 bases lay in between. CDR3 protein: CASSEYGDSSKLFF. CDR3 bases: TGTGCCAGCAGTGAATATGGAGACAGTTCAAAACTGTTTTTT.

The chain recombines TRBV7-2 with TRBJ1-6, with TRBD1 matching 10 bases. Germline V CDR1 and CDR2: SGHTA, FQGNSA. J gave up 10 bases and V 1 base, and 7 bases lay outside the gene matches. CDR3 size: 16 residues. DNA of the CDR3: TGTGCCAGCAGCTTAGTCGGACAGGGGGTATGGTCACCCCTCCACTTT. Protein: CASSLVGQGVWSPLHF.

The rearrangement joins TRBV4-2 to TRBJ1-3; D call uncertain. V gave up 0 bases and J gave up 0 bases, with 9 bases separating them. Germline loops: CDR1 LGHNA, CDR2 YNFKEQ. This CDR3 is built from 16 residues. CDR3 amino acids: CASSQDRVTSGNTIYF. CDR3 sequence (DNA): TGTGCCAGCAGCCAAGATAGGGTCACCTCTGGAAACACCATATATTTT.

The sample holds one count of this clone. V is TRBV7-6 and J is TRBJ2-7, with TRBD2 matching over 8 bases. The ends lost 0 bases at V and 4 bases at J; junction bases unmatched: 8. The CDR3 contains 16 residues. The germline CDR1 and CDR2 sequences are SGHVS and FNYEAQ. CDR3 coding DNA: TGTGCCAGCAGCTTAGCAGAGGGACTAGGTGATTACGAGCAGTACTTC. Encoded protein: CASSLAEGLGDYEQYF.

The CDR3 region is CASSLHGPINSPLHF. The CDR3 bases are TGCGCCAGCAGCCTTCACGGGCCTATTAATTCACCCCTCCACTTT. This chain uses TRBV5-1 with TRBJ1-6; D gene unclear. The CDR3 runs to 15 residues. Germline-derived CDR1 and CDR2 are SGHRS and YFSETQ. Trimming took off 4 bases at V and 6 bases at J, with 14 bases between the two ends. The full variable domain, completed using reference TRBV5-1 and TRBJ1-6, is KAGVTQTPRYLIKTRGQQVTLSCSPISGHRSVSWYQQTPGQGLQFLFEYFSETQRNKGNFPGRFSGRQFSNSRSEMNVSTLELGDSALYLCASSLHGPINSPLHFGNGTRLTVT.

The chain combines TRBV29-1 with TRBJ1-1; TRBD1 might be the D (6 bases). CDR1 is SQVTM, CDR2 ANQGSEA, per germline. CDR3 length: 14 residues. V lost 5 bases to trimming and J lost 4 bases, with 17 bases between them. CDR3 in amino acids: CSVRLRGASTEAFF. CDR3 in DNA: TGCAGCGTTAGGCTTAGGGGGGCCTCCACTGAAGCTTTCTTT. Full variable domain (missing parts from reference TRBV29-1 and TRBJ1-1): SAVISQKPSRDICQRGTSLTIQCQVDSQVTMMFWYRQQPGQSLTLIATANQGSEATYESGFVIDKFPISRPNLTFSTLTVSNMSPEDSSIYLCSVRLRGASTEAFFGQGTRLTVV.

The chain links TRBV5-4 to TRBJ1-5; TRBD1 might be the D (5 bases). The CDR3 runs 15 residues. From germline, CDR1 is SGHNT and CDR2 YYREEE (reference sequence). V was cut by 0 bases and J by 7 bases, with 14 bases left in between. The CDR3 loop is CASSLGGGTKQPQHF. The CDR3 DNA sequence: TGTGCCAGCAGCTTGGGCGGGGGGACTAAGCAGCCCCAGCATTTT.

V is TRBV7-2 and J is TRBJ2-1; D remains ambiguous. Deletions cut 3 bases from V and 7 bases from J, with 7 bases between. Per the germline V gene, CDR1 is SGHTA and CDR2 is FQGNSA. The CDR3 is 12 amino acids. CDR3 sequence (DNA): TGTGCCAGCAGCTTGGTGCGGAATGAGCAGTTCTTC. Translating gives CASSLVRNEQFF.

This clone was observed a few times. The J gene is TRBJ2-3, the V gene TRBV30; possibly TRBD1 for D (6 bases). Looked up from germline, CDR1 is GTSNPN and CDR2 is SVGIG (reference sequence). The length of the CDR3 is 16 residues. Trimming took off 7 bases at V and 2 bases at J, with 22 bases between the two ends. The CDR3 nucleotides are TGTGCCTATTCTCCGGGACAAAGAAGCTTCACAGATACGCAGTATTTT. It is translated as CAYSPGQRSFTDTQYF.

The chain joins TRBV7-2 to TRBJ2-3; TRBD2 agrees at 9 bases. The germline V gene has CDR1 SGHTA and CDR2 FQGNSA. The ends lost 1 base at V and 3 bases at J; junction bases unmatched: 11. CDR3 size: 18 residues. The DNA of the CDR3 is TGTGCCAGCAGCTTAGTTTCTAGCGCGGGAGGGGTTACAGATACGCAGTATTTT. This sequence encodes CASSLVSSAGGVTDTQYF.

This sequence joins TRBV12-5 and TRBJ2-2; D gene ambiguous. With 1 base removed from V and 6 bases from J, the gap between germline ends came to 9 bases. This CDR3 has 14 residues. Germline CDR1 reads LGHNT; CDR2 reads FRNRAP. The CDR3 loop is CASGLGQLAGELFF. The CDR3 region has the DNA TGTGCTAGTGGTTTGGGGCAGTTGGCCGGGGAGCTGTTTTTT.

The chain employs TRBV18 and TRBJ1-2; D not certain. Deletions cut 0 bases from V and 8 bases from J, with 10 bases between. Germline values: CDR1 KGHSH, CDR2 LQKENI. This CDR3 is 13 amino acids long. The CDR3 DNA reads as TGTGCCAGCTCACCACCCCAGTTTTTAGGCTACACCTTC. Its protein product is CASSPPQFLGYTF. The whole variable domain, filled in from reference TRBV18 and TRBJ1-2, reads NAGVMQNPRHLVRRRGQEARLRCSPMKGHSHVYWYRQLPEEGLKFMVYLQKENIIDESGMPKERFSAEFPKEGPSILRIQQVVRGDSAAYFCASSPPQFLGYTFGSGTRLTVV.

The gene calls are TRBV5-4 and TRBJ1-6; 10 bases are a match to TRBD1. CDR3 length equals 19 residues. V was pared by 0 bases and J by 6 bases, with 12 bases of the junction left unmatched. Germline CDR1 SGHNT, CDR2 YYREEE (reference sequence). CDR3 nucleotides: TGTGCCAGCAGCTTGGGAGGGGCGGGACAGGGGCCGGGTAATTCACCCCTCCACTTT. Translating it yields CASSLGGAGQGPGNSPLHF.